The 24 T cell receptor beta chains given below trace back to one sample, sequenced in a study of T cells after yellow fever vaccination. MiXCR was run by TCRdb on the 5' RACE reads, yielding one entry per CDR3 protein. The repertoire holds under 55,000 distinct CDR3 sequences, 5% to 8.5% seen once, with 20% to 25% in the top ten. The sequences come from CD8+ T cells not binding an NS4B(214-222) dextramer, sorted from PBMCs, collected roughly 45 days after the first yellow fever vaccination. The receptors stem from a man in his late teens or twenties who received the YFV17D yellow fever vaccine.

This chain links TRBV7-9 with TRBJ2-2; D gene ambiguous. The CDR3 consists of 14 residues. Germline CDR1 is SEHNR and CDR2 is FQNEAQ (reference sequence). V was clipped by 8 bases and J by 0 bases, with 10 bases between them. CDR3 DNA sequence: TGTGCCAGCGAGGTAGAGACGAACACCGGGGAGCTGTTTTTT. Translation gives CASEVETNTGELFF.

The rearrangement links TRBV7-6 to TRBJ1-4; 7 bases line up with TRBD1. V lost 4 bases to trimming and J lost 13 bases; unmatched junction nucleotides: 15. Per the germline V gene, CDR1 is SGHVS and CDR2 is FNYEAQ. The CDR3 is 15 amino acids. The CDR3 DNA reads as TGTGCCAGCAGCTCACTTGACAGGGCCCCCGCTAGACTGTTTTTT. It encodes CASSSLDRAPARLFF.

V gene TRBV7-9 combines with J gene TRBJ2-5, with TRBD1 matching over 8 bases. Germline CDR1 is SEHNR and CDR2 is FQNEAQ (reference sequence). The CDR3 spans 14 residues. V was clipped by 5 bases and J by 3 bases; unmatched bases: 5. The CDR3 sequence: CASSPMTGEETQYF. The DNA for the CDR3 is TGTGCCAGCAGCCCAATGACAGGGGAAGAGACCCAGTACTTC.

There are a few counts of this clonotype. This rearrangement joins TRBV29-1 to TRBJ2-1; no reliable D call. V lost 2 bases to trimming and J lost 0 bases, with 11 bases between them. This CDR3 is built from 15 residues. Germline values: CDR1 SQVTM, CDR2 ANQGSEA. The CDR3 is CSVESSPSSYNEQFF. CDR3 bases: TGCAGCGTTGAATCAAGCCCCAGCTCCTACAATGAGCAGTTCTTC.

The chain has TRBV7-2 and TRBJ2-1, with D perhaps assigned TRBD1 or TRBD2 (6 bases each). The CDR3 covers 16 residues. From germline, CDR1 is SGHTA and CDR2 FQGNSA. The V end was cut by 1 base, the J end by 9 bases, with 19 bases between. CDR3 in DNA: TGTGCCAGCAGCTTAGAGTTTCCGGGGGCGGGCGGTGAGCAGTTCTTC. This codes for CASSLEFPGAGGEQFF. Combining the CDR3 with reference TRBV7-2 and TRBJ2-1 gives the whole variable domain GAGVSQSPSNKVTEKGKDVELRCDPISGHTALYWYRQSLGQGLEFLIYFQGNSAPDKSGLPSDRFSAERTGGSVSTLTIQRTQQEDSAVYLCASSLEFPGAGGEQFFGPGTRLTVL.

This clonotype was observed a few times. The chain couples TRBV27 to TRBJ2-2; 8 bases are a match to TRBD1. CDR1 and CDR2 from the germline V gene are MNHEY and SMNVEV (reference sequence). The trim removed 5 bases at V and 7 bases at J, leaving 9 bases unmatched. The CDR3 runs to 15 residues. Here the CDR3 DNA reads TGTGCCAGCAGTCACTTGCCAGGGGGCGACGGGGAGCTGTTTTTT. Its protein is CASSHLPGGDGELFF.

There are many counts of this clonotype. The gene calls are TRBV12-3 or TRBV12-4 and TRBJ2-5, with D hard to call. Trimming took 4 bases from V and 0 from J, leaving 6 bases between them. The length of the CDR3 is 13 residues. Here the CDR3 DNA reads TGTGCCAGCAGTTACCCGAACCAAGAGACCCAGTACTTC. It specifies CASSYPNQETQYF.

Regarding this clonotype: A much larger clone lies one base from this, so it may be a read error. The CDR3 reads CSARWGSNKPQHF. The CDR3 DNA reads TGCAGTGCTAGGTGGGGGAGCAATAAGCCCCAGCATTTT. The chain links TRBV20-1 to TRBJ1-5; possible D gene TRBD1, 5 bases. CDR1 is DFQATT and CDR2 is SNEGSKA in the germline V gene (reference sequence). The CDR3 totals 13 residues.

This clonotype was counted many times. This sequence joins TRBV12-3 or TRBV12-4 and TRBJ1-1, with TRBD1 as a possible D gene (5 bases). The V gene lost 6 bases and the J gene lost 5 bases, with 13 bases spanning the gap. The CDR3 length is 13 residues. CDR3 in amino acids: CASSPGSGTEAFF. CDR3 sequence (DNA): TGTGCCAGCAGCCCAGGCTCAGGGACTGAAGCTTTCTTT.

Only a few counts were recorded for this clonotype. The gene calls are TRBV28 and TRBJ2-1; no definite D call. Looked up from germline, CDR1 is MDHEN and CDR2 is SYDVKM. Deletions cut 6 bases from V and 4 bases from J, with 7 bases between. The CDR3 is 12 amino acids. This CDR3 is CASSPRYNEQFF. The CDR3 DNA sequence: TGTGCCAGCAGCCCCCGATACAATGAGCAGTTCTTC.

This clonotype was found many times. CDR3 coding DNA: TGTGCCAGCAGCTTCGGGACAGGAGATTACAATGAGCAGTTCTTC. It yields the protein CASSFGTGDYNEQFF. The rearrangement joins TRBV5-5 to TRBJ2-1; 8 positions agree with TRBD1. CDR3 length: 15 amino acids. After removal of 2 bases from V and 4 bases from J, the junction contained 5 bases not matched to a gene. The germline CDR1 and CDR2 sequences are SGHKS and YYEKEE (reference sequence).

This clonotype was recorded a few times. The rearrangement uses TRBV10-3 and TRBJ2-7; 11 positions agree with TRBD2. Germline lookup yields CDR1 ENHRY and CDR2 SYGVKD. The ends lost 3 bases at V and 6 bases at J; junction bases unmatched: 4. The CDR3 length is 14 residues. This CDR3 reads CAISDSGGAAEQYV. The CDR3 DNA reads TGTGCCATCAGTGATAGCGGGGGGGCGGCCGAGCAGTACGTC.

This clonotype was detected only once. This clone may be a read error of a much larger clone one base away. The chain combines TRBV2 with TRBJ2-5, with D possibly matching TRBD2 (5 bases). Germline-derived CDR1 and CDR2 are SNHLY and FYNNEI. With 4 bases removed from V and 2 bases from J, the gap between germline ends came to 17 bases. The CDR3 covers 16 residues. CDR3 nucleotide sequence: TGTGCCAGCAGTGCTCCGACTATCACTAGACAAGAGACCCAGTACTTC. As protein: CASSAPTITRQETQYF.

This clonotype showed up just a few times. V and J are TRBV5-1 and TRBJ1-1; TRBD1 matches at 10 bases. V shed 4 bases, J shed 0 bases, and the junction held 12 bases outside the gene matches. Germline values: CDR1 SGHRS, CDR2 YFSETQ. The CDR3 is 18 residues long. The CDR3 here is CASSQTDRGPSLNTEAFF. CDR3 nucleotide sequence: TGCGCCAGCAGCCAAACCGACAGGGGGCCTTCTTTGAACACTGAAGCTTTCTTT.

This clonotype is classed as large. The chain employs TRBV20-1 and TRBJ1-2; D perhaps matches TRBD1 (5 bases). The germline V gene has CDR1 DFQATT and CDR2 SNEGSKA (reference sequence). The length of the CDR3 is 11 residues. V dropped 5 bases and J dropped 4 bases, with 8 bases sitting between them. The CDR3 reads CSADDSYGYTF. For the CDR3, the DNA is TGCAGTGCTGACGACAGCTATGGCTACACCTTC.

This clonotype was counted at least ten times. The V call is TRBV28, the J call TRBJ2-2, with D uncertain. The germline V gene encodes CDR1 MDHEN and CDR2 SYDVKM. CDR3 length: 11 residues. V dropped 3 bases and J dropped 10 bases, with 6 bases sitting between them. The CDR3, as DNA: TGTGCCAGCAGTTTTTATGAGGAGCTGTTTTTT. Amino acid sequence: CASSFYEELFF.

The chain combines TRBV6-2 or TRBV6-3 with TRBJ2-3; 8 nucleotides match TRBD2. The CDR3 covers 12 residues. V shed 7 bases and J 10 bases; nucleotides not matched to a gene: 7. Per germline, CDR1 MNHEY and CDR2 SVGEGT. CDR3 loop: CASNSSGGPQYF. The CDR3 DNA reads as TGTGCCAGCAATTCCAGCGGGGGCCCGCAGTATTTT.

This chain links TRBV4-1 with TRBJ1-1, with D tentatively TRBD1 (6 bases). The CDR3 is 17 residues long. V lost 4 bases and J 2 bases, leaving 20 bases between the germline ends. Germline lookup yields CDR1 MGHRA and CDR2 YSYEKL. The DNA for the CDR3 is TGCGCCAGCAGCCCCCTGCTAGGGGGGGCTATCAACACTGAAGCTTTCTTT. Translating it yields CASSPLLGGAINTEAFF.

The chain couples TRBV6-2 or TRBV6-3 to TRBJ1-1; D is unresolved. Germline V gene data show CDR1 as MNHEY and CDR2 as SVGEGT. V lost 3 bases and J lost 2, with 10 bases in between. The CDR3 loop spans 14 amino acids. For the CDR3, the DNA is TGTGCCAGCAGTTATATCGGAGCTAACACTGAAGCTTTCTTT. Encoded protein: CASSYIGANTEAFF.

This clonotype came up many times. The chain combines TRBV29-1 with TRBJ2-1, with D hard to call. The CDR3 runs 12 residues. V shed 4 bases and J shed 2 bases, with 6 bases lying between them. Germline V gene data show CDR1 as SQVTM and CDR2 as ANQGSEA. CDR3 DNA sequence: TGCAGCGTTGTTGAGACCTACAATGAGCAGTTCTTC. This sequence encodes CSVVETYNEQFF.

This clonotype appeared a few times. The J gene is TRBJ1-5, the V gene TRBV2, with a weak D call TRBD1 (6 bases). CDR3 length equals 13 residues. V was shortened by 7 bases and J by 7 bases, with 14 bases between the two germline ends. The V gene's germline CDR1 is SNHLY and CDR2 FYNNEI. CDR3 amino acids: CASNRGANQPQHF. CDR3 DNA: TGTGCCAGCAACCGGGGGGCTAACCAGCCCCAGCATTTT.

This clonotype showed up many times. CDR3 sequence (DNA): TGCTACCTGGGAGGGATCAGCTACGAGCAGTACTTC. It specifies CYLGGISYEQYF. This chain joins TRBV29-1 and TRBJ2-7, with 7 bases identical to TRBD2. This CDR3 is built from 12 residues. Germline V gene lookup returns CDR1 SQVTM and CDR2 ANQGSEA.

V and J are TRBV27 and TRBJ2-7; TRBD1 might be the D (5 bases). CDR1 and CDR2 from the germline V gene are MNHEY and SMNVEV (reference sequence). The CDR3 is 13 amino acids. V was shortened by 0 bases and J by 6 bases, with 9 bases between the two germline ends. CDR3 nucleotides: TGTGCCAGCAGTTTATCTCGGACAAGCGAGCAGTACTTC. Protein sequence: CASSLSRTSEQYF.

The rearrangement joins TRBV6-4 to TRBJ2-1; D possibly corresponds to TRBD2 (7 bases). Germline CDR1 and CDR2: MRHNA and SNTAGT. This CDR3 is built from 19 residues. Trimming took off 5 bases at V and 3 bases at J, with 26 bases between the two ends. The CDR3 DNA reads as TGTGCCAGCAGTCTCCGAAGCCCTTGGGAGGGGGACCTCTACAATGAGCAGTTCTTC. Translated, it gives CASSLRSPWEGDLYNEQFF.